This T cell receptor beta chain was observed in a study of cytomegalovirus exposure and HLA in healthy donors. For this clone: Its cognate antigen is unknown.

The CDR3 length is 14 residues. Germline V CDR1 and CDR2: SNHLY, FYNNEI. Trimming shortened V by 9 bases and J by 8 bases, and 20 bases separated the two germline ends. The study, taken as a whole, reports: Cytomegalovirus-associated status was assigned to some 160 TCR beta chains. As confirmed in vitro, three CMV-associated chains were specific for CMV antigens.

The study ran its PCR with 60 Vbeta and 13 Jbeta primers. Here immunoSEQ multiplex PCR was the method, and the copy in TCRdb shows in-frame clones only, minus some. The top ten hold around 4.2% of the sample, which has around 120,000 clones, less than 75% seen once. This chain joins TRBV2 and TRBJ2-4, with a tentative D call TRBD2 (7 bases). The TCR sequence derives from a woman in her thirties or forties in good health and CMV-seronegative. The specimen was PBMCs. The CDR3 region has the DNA TGTGCCAGTGATACAGGGATTGGGGGGGACATTCAGTACTTC. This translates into CASDTGIGGDIQYF. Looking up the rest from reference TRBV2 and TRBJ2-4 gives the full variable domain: EPEVTQTPSHQVTQMGQEVILRCVPISNHLYFYWYRQILGQKVEFLVSFYNNEISEKSEIFDDQFSVERPDGSNFTLKIRSTKLEDSAMYFCASDTGIGGDIQYFGAGTRLSVL.